One and the same sample provided the 8 T cell receptor beta chains below, sequenced in a study of shared clonotypes between healthy human individuals (dated by TCRdb to the early 2020s). Library prep was done by the immunoSEQ multiplex PCR assay. This is the immuneACCESS table as TCRdb keeps it, with only in-frame sequences that have V and J called. A part of the clones is gone; compared with another copy, unresolved V genes explain less than half, and the rest is unexplained. For this sample there are over 2,000,000 clones; 80% to 95% appear just once. Together, the top ten hold under 2% of the sample. CD8 naive samples consisted of CD45RO-negative cells that were positively selected for CCR7, yielding a CD45RA+CCR7+ population without TemRA cells. The sample was naive CD8+ T cells from PBMCs. The cell subset or site label for this specimen denotes: CD45RA+CCR7+. The receptors come from a man in his late teens or twenties in good health. Some clones in this sample may be carry-over from other donors' samples.

The chain carries TRBV2 and TRBJ2-3; D may be TRBD1 (5 bases). V lost 1 base and J 0 bases, leaving 17 bases between the germline ends. The CDR3 sequence is 18 residues long. Looked up from germline, CDR1 is SNHLY and CDR2 is FYNNEI. The CDR3 sequence: CASSEGRGTALSTDTQYF. The CDR3 DNA is TGTGCCAGCAGTGAAGGAAGGGGCACCGCCCTTAGCACAGATACGCAGTATTTT.

This clone appeared once. The rearrangement uses TRBV28 and TRBJ1-3; unclear D gene. Germline CDR1 reads MDHEN; CDR2 reads SYDVKM. The CDR3 extends over 15 amino acids. Trimming left V 8 bases short and J 4 bases short, with 18 bases between. This CDR3 reads CASLGAGVLGNTIYF. CDR3 sequence (DNA): TGTGCCAGCCTCGGTGCGGGAGTATTGGGAAACACCATATATTTT. Full variable domain (outside the CDR3, taken from reference TRBV28 and TRBJ1-3): DVKVTQSSRYLVKRTGEKVFLECVQDMDHENMFWYRQDPGLGLRLIYFSYDVKMKEKGDIPEGYSVSREKKERFSLILESASTNQTSMYLCASLGAGVLGNTIYFGEGSWLTVV.

The chain combines TRBV7-9 with TRBJ2-7; 10 nucleotides align to TRBD2. CDR1 is SEHNR, CDR2 FQNEAQ, per germline (reference sequence). The CDR3 has 17 residues. The ends lost 5 bases at V and 4 bases at J; junction bases unmatched: 14. The CDR3 bases are TGTGCCAGCAGCCCGCCATTTCCTAGCGGGAGTCTGTACGAGCAGTACTTC. Its protein product is CASSPPFPSGSLYEQYF.

The chain uses TRBV5-1 and TRBJ1-2; D gene unclear. Looked up from germline, CDR1 is SGHRS and CDR2 is YFSETQ. CDR3 length: 14 amino acids. Trimming removed 0 bases at V and 3 bases at J, with 9 bases between. DNA for the CDR3: TGCGCCAGCAGCTTGGTTCCCAGCGACTATGGCTACACCTTC. Its translation is CASSLVPSDYGYTF.

The rearrangement links TRBV7-2 to TRBJ2-1; TRBD2 agrees at 7 bases. From germline, CDR1 is SGHTA and CDR2 FQGNSA. CDR3 length: 14 residues. J was trimmed by 7 bases and V by 4 bases; bases with no gene match: 7. CDR3 region: CASSSRDYTNEQFF. CDR3 nucleotides: TGTGCCAGCAGCTCCCGGGACTACACGAATGAGCAGTTCTTC.

The chain recombines TRBV7-8 with TRBJ2-1; D gene unclear. With 0 bases removed from V and 5 bases from J, the gap between germline ends came to 14 bases. The germline gives CDR1 SGHVS, CDR2 FQNEAQ. This CDR3 region has 16 residues. CDR3 amino acids: CASSLALEGRDNEQFF. CDR3 DNA: TGTGCCAGCAGCTTAGCGCTAGAAGGTAGGGACAATGAGCAGTTCTTC.

Regarding this clone: This same CDR3 is encoded by further DNA sequences in the sample. The J gene is TRBJ1-4, the V gene TRBV15; 8 bases line up with TRBD1. V shed 3 bases and J 8 bases; nucleotides not matched to a gene: 11. Germline CDR1 is LNHNV and CDR2 is YYDKDF (reference sequence). CDR3 length: 16 residues. CDR3 bases: TGTGCCACCAGCAGGGACAGGGAGGGCCTGGGGGAAAAACTGTTTTTT. It translates to CATSRDREGLGEKLFF.

The chain is built from TRBV29-1 and TRBJ2-7; D is perhaps TRBD1 or TRBD2 (5 bases each). Between the trimmed V and J ends, which lost 6 bases and 0 bases, there was a span of 12 bases. This CDR3 has 13 residues. Germline V lookup: CDR1 SQVTM, CDR2 ANQGSEA. CDR3 bases: TGCAGCGTAACTAGGGGCTCCTCCTACGAGCAGTACTTC. Protein: CSVTRGSSYEQYF.